The subject of this entry is one TCR beta chain. Its antigen is as yet unknown. PCR amplification relied on 60 Vbeta primers (plus 13 Jbeta primers). Using immunoSEQ multiplex PCR, the repertoire was profiled, and TCRdb retains in-frame clones only, with some absent. The sample consists of 150,000 to 200,000 clones, 75% to 85% of them appearing once. This entry belongs to a study of cytomegalovirus exposure and HLA in healthy donors. Study-level information: Tens of millions of unique TCRs, all from HLA-typed donors, were included in an early release of the data.

Study findings and constraints: The listing of about 150 TCR beta chains classed them as cytomegalovirus-associated. Analyses of presence and absence presupposed an approximately uniform sequencing depth across donors. Among CMV-associated TCR beta chains, most appeared HLA-restricted in a later analysis.

The CDR3 has 17 residues. Germline loops: CDR1 SEHNR, CDR2 FQNEAQ (reference sequence). Trimming stripped 0 bases from V and 0 bases from J, with 11 bases between. The receptor's source is a woman aged 18-30 years in good health and CMV-seropositive. The genes are TRBV7-9 and TRBJ1-4, with D possibly being TRBD1 (6 bases). The specimen sequenced was PBMCs. As DNA, the CDR3 is TGTGCCAGCAGCTTAGCGCTAAGGGGGACAACTAATGAAAAACTGTTTTTT. It specifies CASSLALRGTTNEKLFF. The variable domain in full, with the rest retrieved from reference TRBV7-9 and TRBJ1-4, is DTGVSQNPRHKITKRGQNVTFRCDPISEHNRLYWYRQTLGQGPEFLTYFQNEAQLEKSRLLSDRFSAERPKGSFSTLEIQRTEQGDSAMYLCASSLALRGTTNEKLFFGSGTQLSVL.